This T cell receptor (beta chain) was retrieved from a study of shared clonotypes between healthy human individuals. Notes on the study in general: A few donors held approximately 4.5% of naive CD4 clonotypes in common.

Some clones are missing from TCRdb's copy, which holds only in-frame ones; the method was immunoSEQ multiplex PCR. The data hold more than 1.2 million clones, with 98% observed a single time. As concerns this clone: Its specificity is not known.

The CDR3 loop spans 13 amino acids. Germline V gene sequence: CDR1 GTSNPN, CDR2 SVGIG (reference sequence). Trimming pared 0 bases from V and 6 bases from J, leaving 11 bases between. The sequencing sample was made of naive CD4+ T cells sorted from blood. The subset was: CD45RA+ positively selected. This receptor was taken from a man under 40 in good health. The chain has TRBV30 and TRBJ1-2, with no clear D. CDR3 coding DNA: TGTGCCTGGAGTGTATTGGGGTCCCATGGCTACACCTTC. Translating gives CAWSVLGSHGYTF.